This TCR beta chain was recovered during a study of STAT5B mutations in CD4+ large granular lymphocyte leukemia. Overall study findings and caveats: 8/27 top patient clones versus 2/35 control clones were TRBV06-family.

Deletions cut 4 bases from V and 6 bases from J, with 9 bases between. The CDR3 contains 12 residues. The germline V gene encodes CDR1 ENHRY and CDR2 SYGVKD. The survey-level immunoSEQ assay was used. Assay used: immunoSEQ multiplex PCR; TCRdb lists only in-frame clones, some missing. The top ten hold roughly 1.8% of the sample, which has about 35,000 clones, roughly two thirds seen once. This clone was detected only a few times. Its antigen remains unknown. The J gene is TRBJ1-2, the V gene TRBV10-3, with a possible D match to TRBD1 (5 bases). This sequence originates from a human donor in good health. The sample was CD4+ T cells from blood buffy coats. CDR3 nucleotides: TGTGCCATCAGTGGGCAGGGTAATGGCTACACCTTC. Protein sequence: CAISGQGNGYTF.